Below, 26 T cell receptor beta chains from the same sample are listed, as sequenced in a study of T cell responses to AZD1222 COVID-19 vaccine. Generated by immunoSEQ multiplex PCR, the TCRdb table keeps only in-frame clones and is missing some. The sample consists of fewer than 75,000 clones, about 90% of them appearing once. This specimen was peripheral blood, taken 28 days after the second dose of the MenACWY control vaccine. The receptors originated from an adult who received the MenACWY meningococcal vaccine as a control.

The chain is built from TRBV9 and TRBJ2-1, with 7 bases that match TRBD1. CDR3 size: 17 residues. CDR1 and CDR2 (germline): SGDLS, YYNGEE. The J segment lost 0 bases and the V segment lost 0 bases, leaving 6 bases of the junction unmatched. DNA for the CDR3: TGTGCCAGCAGCGTAGGAGACAGGGACGGCTCCTACAATGAGCAGTTCTTC. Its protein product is CASSVGDRDGSYNEQFF.

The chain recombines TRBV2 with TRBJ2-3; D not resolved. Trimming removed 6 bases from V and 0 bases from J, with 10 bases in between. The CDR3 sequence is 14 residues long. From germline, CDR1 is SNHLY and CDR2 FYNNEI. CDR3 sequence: CASRGTTSTDTQYF. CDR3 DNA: TGTGCCAGCAGAGGTACCACTAGCACAGATACGCAGTATTTT.

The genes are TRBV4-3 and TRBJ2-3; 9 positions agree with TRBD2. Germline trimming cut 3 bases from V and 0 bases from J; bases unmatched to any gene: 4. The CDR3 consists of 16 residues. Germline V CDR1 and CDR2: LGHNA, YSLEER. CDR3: CASSQEGLASTDTQYF. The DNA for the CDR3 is TGCGCCAGCAGCCAGGAAGGACTAGCGAGCACAGATACGCAGTATTTT.

CDR3 protein: CSVYRGSTEAFF. Written as DNA, the CDR3 is TGCAGCGTCTACAGGGGGTCCACTGAAGCTTTCTTT. This chain joins TRBV29-1 and TRBJ1-1, with 8 bases aligning to TRBD1. Germline CDR1 and CDR2: SQVTM and ANQGSEA. V lost 6 bases to trimming and J lost 4 bases; unmatched junction nucleotides: 4. CDR3 length equals 12 residues. The full variable domain, in which reference TRBV29-1 and TRBJ1-1 provide the parts outside the CDR3, is SAVISQKPSRDICQRGTSLTIQCQVDSQVTMMFWYRQQPGQSLTLIATANQGSEATYESGFVIDKFPISRPNLTFSTLTVSNMSPEDSSIYLCSVYRGSTEAFFGQGTRLTVV.

CDR3 residues: CASSLQGPDTEAFF. Written as DNA, the CDR3 is TGTGCCAGCAGCCTCCAGGGGCCCGACACTGAAGCTTTCTTT. The chain combines TRBV11-2 with TRBJ1-1; the D gene is possibly TRBD1 (6 bases). The V and J ends lost 5 bases and 3 bases respectively, with 13 bases between them. This CDR3 spans 14 amino acids. The germline CDR1 and CDR2 sequences are SGHAT and FQNNGV.

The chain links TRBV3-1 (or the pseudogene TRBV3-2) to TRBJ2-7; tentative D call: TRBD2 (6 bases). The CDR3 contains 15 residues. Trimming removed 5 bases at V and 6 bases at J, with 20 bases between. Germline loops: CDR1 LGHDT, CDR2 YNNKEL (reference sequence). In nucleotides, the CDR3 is TGTGCCAGCAGCTACCGGGACTCACGTAGGAGCGAGCAGTACTTC. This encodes CASSYRDSRRSEQYF.

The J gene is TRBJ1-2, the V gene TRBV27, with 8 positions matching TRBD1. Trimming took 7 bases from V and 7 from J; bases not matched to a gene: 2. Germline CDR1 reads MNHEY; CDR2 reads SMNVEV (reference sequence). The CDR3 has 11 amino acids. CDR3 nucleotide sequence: TGTGCCAGCACAGGGGGCTTTGGCTACACCTTC. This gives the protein CASTGGFGYTF.

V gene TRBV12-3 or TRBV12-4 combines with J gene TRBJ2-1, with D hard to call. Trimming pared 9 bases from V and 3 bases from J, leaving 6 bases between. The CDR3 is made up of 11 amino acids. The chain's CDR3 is CASGDYNEQFF. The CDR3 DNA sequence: TGTGCCAGTGGGGACTACAATGAGCAGTTCTTC.

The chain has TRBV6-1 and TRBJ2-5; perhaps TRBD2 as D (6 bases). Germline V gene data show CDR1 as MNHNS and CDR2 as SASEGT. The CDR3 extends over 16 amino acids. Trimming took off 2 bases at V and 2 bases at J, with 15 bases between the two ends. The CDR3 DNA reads TGTGCCAGCAGTGAATTGGAGGGCCTGTTTCAAGAGACCCAGTACTTC. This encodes CASSELEGLFQETQYF.

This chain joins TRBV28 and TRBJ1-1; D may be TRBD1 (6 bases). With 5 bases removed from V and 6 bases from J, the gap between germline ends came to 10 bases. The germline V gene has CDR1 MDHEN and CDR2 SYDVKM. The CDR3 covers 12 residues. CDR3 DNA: TGTGCCAGCAGTCACAGGGTCCCTGAAGCTTTCTTT. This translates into CASSHRVPEAFF.

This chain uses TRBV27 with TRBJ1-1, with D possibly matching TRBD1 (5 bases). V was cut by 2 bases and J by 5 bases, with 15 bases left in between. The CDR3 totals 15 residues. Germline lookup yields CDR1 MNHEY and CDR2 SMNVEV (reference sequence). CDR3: CASSLSKGLGTEAFF. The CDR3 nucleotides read TGTGCCAGCAGTTTAAGTAAGGGGCTGGGGACTGAAGCTTTCTTT.

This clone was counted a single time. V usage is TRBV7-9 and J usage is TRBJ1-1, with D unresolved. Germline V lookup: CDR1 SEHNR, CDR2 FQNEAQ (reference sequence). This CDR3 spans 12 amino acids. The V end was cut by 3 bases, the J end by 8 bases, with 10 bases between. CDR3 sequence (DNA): TGTGCCAGCAGCTTTGCAGAGTCCGAAGCTTTCTTT. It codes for CASSFAESEAFF.

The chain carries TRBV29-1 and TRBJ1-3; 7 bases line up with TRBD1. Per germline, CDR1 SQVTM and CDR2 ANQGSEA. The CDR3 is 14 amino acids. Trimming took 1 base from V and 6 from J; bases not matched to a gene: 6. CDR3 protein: CSVEGRQGANTIYF. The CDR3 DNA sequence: TGCAGCGTTGAAGGCAGACAGGGCGCAAACACCATATATTTT. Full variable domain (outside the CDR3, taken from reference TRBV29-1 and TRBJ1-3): SAVISQKPSRDICQRGTSLTIQCQVDSQVTMMFWYRQQPGQSLTLIATANQGSEATYESGFVIDKFPISRPNLTFSTLTVSNMSPEDSSIYLCSVEGRQGANTIYFGEGSWLTVV.

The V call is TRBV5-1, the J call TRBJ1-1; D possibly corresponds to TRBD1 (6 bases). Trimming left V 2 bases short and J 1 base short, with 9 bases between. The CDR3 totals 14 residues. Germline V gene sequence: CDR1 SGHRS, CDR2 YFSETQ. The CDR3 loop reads CASSFMTGNTEAFF. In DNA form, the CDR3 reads TGCGCCAGCAGCTTTATGACAGGGAACACTGAAGCTTTCTTT.

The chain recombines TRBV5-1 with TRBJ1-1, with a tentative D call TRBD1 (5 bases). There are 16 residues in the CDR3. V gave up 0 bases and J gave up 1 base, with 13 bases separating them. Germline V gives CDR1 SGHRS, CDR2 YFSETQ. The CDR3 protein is CASSLVGVAGNTEAFF. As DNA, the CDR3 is TGCGCCAGCAGCTTGGTAGGGGTGGCGGGGAACACTGAAGCTTTCTTT.

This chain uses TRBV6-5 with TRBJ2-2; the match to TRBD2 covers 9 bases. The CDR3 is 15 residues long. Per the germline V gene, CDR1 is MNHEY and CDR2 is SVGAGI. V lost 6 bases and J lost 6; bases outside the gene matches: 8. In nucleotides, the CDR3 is TGTGCCAGCAGAAAGGGACTAGCTTTCTCCGGGGAGCTGTTTTTT. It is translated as CASRKGLAFSGELFF.

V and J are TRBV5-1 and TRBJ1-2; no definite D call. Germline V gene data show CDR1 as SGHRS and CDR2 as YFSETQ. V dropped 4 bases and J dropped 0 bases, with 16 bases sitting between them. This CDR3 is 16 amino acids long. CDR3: CASSLERADPNYGYTF. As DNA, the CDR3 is TGCGCCAGCAGCCTAGAGAGGGCAGACCCTAACTATGGCTACACCTTC.

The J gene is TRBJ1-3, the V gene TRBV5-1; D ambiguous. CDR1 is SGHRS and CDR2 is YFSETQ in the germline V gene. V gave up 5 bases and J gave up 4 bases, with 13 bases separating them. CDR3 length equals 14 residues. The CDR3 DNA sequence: TGCGCCAGCAGTTCAGGCACGTCGGGAAACACCATATATTTT. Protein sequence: CASSSGTSGNTIYF.

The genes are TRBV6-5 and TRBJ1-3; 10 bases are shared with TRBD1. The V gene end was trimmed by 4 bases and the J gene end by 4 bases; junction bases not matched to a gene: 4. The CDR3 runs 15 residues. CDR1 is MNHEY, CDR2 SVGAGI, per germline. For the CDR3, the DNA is TGTGCCAGCAGTTCGGGACAGGGGTGGGGAAACACCATATATTTT. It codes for CASSSGQGWGNTIYF.

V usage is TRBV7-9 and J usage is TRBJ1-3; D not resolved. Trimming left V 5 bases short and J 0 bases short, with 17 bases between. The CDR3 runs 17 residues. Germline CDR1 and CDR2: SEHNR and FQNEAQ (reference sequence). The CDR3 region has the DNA TGTGCCAGCAGCCCTCCTCTAGGAACTCGCTCTGGAAACACCATATATTTT. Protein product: CASSPPLGTRSGNTIYF.

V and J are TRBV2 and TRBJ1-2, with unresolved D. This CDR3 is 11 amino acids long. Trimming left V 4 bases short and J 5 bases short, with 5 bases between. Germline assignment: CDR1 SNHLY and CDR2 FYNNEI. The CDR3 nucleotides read TGTGCCAGCAGTGCGGAGTATGGCTACACCTTC. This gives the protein CASSAEYGYTF.

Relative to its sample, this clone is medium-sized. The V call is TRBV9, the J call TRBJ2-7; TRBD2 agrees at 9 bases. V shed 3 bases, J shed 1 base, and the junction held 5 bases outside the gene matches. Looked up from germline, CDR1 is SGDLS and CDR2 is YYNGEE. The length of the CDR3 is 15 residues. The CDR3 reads CASSGIAGESYEQYF. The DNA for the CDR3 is TGTGCCAGCAGCGGAATAGCGGGAGAGTCCTACGAGCAGTACTTC.

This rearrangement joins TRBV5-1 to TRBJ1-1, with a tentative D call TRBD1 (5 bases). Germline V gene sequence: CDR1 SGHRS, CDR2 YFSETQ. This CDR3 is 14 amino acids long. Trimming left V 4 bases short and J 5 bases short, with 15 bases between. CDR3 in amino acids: CASSGSGTVTEAFF. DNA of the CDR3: TGCGCCAGCAGCGGCTCCGGGACTGTTACTGAAGCTTTCTTT. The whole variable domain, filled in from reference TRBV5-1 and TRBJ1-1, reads KAGVTQTPRYLIKTRGQQVTLSCSPISGHRSVSWYQQTPGQGLQFLFEYFSETQRNKGNFPGRFSGRQFSNSRSEMNVSTLELGDSALYLCASSGSGTVTEAFFGQGTRLTVV.

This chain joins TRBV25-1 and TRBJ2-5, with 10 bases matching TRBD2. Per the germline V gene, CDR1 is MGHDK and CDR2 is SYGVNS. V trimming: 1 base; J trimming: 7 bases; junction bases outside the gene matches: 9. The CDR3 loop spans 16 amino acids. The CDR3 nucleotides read TGTGCCAGCAGTGAATTCAGGACTAGCGGTGAGGGGACCCAGTACTTC. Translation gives CASSEFRTSGEGTQYF.

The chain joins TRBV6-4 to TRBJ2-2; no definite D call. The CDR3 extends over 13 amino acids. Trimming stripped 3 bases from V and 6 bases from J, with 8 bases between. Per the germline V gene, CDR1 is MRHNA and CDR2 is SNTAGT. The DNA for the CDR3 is TGTGCCAGCAGTGAACAGTACCCCGGGGAGCTGTTTTTT. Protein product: CASSEQYPGELFF.

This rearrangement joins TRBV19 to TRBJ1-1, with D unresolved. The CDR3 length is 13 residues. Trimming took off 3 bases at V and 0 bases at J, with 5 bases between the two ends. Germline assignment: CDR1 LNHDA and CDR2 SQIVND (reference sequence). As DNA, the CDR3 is TGTGCCAGTAGTATCGGAGTGAACACTGAAGCTTTCTTT. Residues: CASSIGVNTEAFF.